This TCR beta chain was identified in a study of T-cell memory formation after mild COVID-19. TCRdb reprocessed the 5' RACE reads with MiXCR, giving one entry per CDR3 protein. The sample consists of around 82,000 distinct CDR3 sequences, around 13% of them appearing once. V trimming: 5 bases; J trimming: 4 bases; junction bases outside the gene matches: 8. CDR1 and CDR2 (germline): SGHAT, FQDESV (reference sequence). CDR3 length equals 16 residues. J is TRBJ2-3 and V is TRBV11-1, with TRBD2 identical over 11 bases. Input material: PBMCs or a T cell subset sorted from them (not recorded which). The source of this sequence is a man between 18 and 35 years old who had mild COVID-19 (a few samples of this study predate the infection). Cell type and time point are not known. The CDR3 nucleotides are TGTGCCAGCAGCACATCACTAGCGGGGGTATCAGATACGCAGTATTTT. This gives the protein CASSTSLAGVSDTQYF.